This T cell receptor (beta chain) was found in a study of blood T cell repertoires in COVID-19. The wider study: Some COVID-19 samples were acute and others convalescent; all came from the United States, Italy and Spain. Sources were T cells, B-cell-depleted T cells, or PBMCs; the material itself was cDNA or gDNA.

TCRdb's table, derived via immunoSEQ multiplex PCR, lists solely in-frame clones and lacks some. The sample lists some 460,000 clones; 85% to 90% were seen once. The junction had 9 bases not matched to a gene; V was cut back by 5 bases and J by 1 base. The germline V gene has CDR1 SGHKS and CDR2 YYEKEE (reference sequence). The CDR3 runs 15 residues. This receptor was taken from a woman aged 25 to 39 with acute or convalescent COVID-19. The rearrangement uses TRBV5-5 and TRBJ2-7, with 7 positions matching TRBD1. The sample was peripheral blood. For the CDR3, the DNA is TGTGCCAGCAGTTTCACCGGGACAGTTTCCTACGAGCAGTACTTC. It codes for CASSFTGTVSYEQYF.